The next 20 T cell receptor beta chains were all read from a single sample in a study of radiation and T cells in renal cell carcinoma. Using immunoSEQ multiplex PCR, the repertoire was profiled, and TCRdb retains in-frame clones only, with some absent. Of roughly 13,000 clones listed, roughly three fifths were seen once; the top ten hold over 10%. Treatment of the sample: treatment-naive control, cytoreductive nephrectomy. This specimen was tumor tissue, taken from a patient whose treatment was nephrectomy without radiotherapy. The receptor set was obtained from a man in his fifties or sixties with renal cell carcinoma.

As DNA, the CDR3 is TGTGCCAGCTCACCACTGAGCACAGATACGCAGTATTTT. It yields the protein CASSPLSTDTQYF. The V gene is TRBV18, the J gene TRBJ2-3; D unresolved. The V end was cut by 1 base, the J end by 0 bases, with 2 bases between. This CDR3 region has 13 residues. Germline CDR1 KGHSH, CDR2 LQKENI. Variable domain in full (rest from reference TRBV18 and TRBJ2-3): NAGVMQNPRHLVRRRGQEARLRCSPMKGHSHVYWYRQLPEEGLKFMVYLQKENIIDESGMPKERFSAEFPKEGPSILRIQQVVRGDSAAYFCASSPLSTDTQYFGPGTRLTVL.

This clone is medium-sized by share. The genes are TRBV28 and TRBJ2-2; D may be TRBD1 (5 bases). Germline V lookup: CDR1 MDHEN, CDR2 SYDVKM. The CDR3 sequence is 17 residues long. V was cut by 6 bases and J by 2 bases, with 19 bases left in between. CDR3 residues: CASRNSDSLINTGELFF. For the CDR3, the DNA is TGTGCCAGCAGGAATTCCGACAGTCTGATTAACACCGGGGAGCTGTTTTTT.

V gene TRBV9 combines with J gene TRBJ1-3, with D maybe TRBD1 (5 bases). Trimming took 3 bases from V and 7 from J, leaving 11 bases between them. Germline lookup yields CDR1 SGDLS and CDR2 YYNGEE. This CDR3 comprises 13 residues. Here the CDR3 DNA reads TGTGCCAGCAGCGCCGAGAAGGGGAACACCATATATTTT. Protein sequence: CASSAEKGNTIYF.

As DNA, the CDR3 is TGTGCCAGCAGCTTGGGCGCAGGCTACACCTTC. Its translation is CASSLGAGYTF. This sequence joins TRBV5-4 and TRBJ1-2, with no clear D. Germline V gene data show CDR1 as SGHNT and CDR2 as YYREEE (reference sequence). With 0 bases removed from V and 8 bases from J, the gap between germline ends came to 5 bases. The CDR3 length is 11 residues.

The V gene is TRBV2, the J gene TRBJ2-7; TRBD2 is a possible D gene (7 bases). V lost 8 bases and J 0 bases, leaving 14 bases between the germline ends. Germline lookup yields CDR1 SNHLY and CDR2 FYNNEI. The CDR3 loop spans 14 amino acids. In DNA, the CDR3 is TGTGCCAGCGGAGGGGGGGTCCGCTCCTACGAGCAGTACTTC. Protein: CASGGGVRSYEQYF.

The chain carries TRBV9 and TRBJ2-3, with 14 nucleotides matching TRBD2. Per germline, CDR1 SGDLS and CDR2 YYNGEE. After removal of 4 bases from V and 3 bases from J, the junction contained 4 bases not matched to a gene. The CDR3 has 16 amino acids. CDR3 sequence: CASSTRTSGGTDTQYF. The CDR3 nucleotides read TGTGCCAGCAGCACACGGACTAGCGGGGGGACAGATACGCAGTATTTT.

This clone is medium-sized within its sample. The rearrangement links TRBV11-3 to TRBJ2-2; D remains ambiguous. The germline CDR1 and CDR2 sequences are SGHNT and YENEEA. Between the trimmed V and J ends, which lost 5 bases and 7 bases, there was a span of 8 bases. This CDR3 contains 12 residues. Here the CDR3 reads CASSQALGELFF. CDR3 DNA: TGTGCCAGCAGCCAAGCCCTCGGGGAGCTGTTTTTT.

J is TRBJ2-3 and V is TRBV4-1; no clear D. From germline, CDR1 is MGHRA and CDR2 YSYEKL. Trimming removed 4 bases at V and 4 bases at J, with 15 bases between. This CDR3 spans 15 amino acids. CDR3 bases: TGCGCCAGCAGCCTGGTGAGTGTAGTCTCAGATACGCAGTATTTT. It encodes CASSLVSVVSDTQYF.

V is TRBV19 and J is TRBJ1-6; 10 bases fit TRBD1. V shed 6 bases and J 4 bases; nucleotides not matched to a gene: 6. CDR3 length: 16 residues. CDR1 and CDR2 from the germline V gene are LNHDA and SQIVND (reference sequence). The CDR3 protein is CASRWTGGAYNSPLHF. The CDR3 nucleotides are TGTGCCAGTAGGTGGACAGGGGGGGCTTATAATTCACCCCTCCACTTT.

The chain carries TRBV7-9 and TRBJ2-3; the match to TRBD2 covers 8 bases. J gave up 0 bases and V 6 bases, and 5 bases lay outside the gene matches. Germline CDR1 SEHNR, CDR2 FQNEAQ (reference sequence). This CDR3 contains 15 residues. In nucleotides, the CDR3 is TGTGCCAGCAGTTCGACTAGCGTAAGCACAGATACGCAGTATTTT. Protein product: CASSSTSVSTDTQYF.

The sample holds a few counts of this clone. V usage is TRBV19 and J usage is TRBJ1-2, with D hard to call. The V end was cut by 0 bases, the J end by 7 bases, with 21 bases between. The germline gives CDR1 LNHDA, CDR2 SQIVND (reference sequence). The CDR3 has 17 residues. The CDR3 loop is CASSIDAQTGKRLGYTF. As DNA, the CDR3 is TGTGCCAGTAGTATAGATGCACAAACCGGGAAAAGACTTGGCTACACCTTC.

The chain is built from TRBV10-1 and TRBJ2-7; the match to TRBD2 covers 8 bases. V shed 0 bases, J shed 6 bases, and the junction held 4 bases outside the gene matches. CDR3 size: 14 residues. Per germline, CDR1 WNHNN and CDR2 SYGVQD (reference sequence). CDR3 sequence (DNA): TGCGCCAGCAGTGAGTCGGCCCGGGGGGGCGAGCAGTACTTC. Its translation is CASSESARGGEQYF.

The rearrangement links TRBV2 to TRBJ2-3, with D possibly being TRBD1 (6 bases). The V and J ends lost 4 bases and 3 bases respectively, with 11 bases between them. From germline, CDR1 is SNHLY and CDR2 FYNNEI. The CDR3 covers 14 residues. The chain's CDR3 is CASSASTGTDTQYF. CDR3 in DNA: TGTGCCAGCAGTGCCAGCACAGGGACAGATACGCAGTATTTT.

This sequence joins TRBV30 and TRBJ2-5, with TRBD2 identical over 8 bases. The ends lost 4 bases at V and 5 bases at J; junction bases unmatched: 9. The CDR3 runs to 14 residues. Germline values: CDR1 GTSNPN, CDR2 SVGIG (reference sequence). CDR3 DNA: TGTGCCTGGACTAAAGGACTAGCAACTGAGACCCAGTACTTC. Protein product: CAWTKGLATETQYF.

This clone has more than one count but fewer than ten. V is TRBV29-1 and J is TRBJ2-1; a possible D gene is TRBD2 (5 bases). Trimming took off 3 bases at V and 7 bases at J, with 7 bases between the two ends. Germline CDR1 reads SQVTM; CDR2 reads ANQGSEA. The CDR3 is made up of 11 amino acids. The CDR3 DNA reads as TGCAGCGTTGATCGGGGTAATGAGCAGTTCTTC. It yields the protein CSVDRGNEQFF.

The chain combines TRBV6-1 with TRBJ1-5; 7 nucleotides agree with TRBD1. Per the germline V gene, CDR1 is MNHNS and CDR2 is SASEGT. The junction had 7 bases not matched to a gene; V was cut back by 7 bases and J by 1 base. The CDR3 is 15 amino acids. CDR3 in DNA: TGTGCCAGCACAAGACAGGGTAACAGCAATCAGCCCCAGCATTTT. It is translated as CASTRQGNSNQPQHF.

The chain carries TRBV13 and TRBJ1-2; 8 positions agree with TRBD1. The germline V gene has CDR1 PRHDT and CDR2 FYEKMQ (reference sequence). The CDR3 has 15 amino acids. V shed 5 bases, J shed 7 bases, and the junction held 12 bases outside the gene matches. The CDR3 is CASSGRQGARTGYTF. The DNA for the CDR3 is TGTGCCAGCAGCGGTCGTCAGGGGGCACGGACTGGCTACACCTTC.

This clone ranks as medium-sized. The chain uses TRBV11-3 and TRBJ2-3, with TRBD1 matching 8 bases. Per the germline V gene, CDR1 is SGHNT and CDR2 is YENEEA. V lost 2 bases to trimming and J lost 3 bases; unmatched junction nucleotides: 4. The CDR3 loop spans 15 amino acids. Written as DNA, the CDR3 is TGTGCCAGCAGCTTAACCCAGGGGGCAACAGATACGCAGTATTTT. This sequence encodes CASSLTQGATDTQYF.

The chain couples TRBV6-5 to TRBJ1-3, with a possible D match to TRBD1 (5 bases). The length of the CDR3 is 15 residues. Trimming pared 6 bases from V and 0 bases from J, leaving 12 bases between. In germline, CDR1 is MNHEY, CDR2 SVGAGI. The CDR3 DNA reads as TGTGCCAGCAGCCAGCAAGGGGTCTCTGGAAACACCATATATTTT. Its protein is CASSQQGVSGNTIYF.

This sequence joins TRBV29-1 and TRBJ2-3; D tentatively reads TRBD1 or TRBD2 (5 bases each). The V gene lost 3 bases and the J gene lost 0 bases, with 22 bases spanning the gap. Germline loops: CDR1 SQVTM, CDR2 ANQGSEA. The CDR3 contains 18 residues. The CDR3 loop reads CSVDLPVLRDRSTDTQYF. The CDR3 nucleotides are TGCAGCGTTGACTTGCCCGTCCTCCGGGACCGAAGCACAGATACGCAGTATTTT.